This T cell receptor beta chain was identified during a study of shared T cell receptors in the human thymus. Sequencing used immunoSEQ multiplex PCR; TCRdb keeps in-frame clones, though not all of them. The sample contains some 700,000 clones, around 85% of which appear only once. The CDR3 runs to 11 residues. Germline CDR1 and CDR2: DFQATT and SNEGSKA (reference sequence). These data were likewise used in another study, on human thymus T cells. That work adds: Healthy Finnish infants undergoing corrective surgery for congenital heart defects were the donors. In corrective heart surgery, resections were taken, and these provided the thymus tissue. Thymic as well as blood repertoires seemed to favor certain V and J genes unevenly. Highly overlapping thymic repertoires in unrelated individuals were reported by related research.

The clonotype was recovered from a girl in the first two years of life with a congenital heart defect. This sequence joins TRBV20-1 and TRBJ2-3; D possibly corresponds to TRBD2 (7 bases). The sequenced sample was thymocytes. The DNA of the CDR3 is TGCGCCATCGGGGGGCCAGATACGCAGTATTTT. Translated: CAIGGPDTQYF.